This TCR beta chain is from a study of T cell responses to AZD1222 COVID-19 vaccine. CDR1 and CDR2 from the germline V gene are SGHNT and YENEEA. V lost 5 bases and J 2 bases, leaving 13 bases between the germline ends. The CDR3 has 15 amino acids. Clones were read by immunoSEQ multiplex PCR, and TCRdb kept only the in-frame ones, dropping some. The sample lists about 150,000 clones, about 88% occurring once. Study conclusions and caveats: Of spike-specific TCRs, nearly half reportedly target regions left unmutated in variants.

In regard to this clone: Antigen specificity is unknown.

The chain couples TRBV11-3 to TRBJ1-3, with D possibly being TRBD1 (5 bases). This specimen was peripheral blood, taken after recovery from COVID-19. The TCR was taken from an adult who had recovered from COVID-19. The DNA of the CDR3 is TGTGCCAGCAGCCTATCCGGGACTACTGGAAACACCATATATTTT. Translation: CASSLSGTTGNTIYF.